This T cell receptor beta chain was profiled in a study of T-cell reconstitution after alpha-beta-depleted transplantation in children. Study-level points and caveats: Alpha-beta T cells about two months after transplant reportedly derived from several hundred expanded graft clones.

Ten or more counts support this clonotype. Its antigen is as yet unknown. This sample's TCRbeta library carried unique molecular identifier barcodes. TCRdb re-analysed the PCR reads in MiXCR, keeping a single row per CDR3 protein. Here the sample spans hundreds of thousands of distinct CDR3 sequences, 16% being singletons. This CDR3 is 15 amino acids long. The germline V gene has CDR1 SGHRS and CDR2 YFSETQ. V was shortened by 0 bases and J by 1 base, with 8 bases between the two germline ends. The receptor's source is a male patient between 2 and 10 years old who had a stem cell transplant for acute lymphoblastic leukemia, so the T cells may come from the graft donor. The chain recombines TRBV5-1 with TRBJ2-1; D possibly corresponds to TRBD2 (5 bases). This sample comprised PBMCs, mostly from graft donor cells, obtained 360 days after TCRalphabeta/CD19-depleted stem cell transplant. CDR3 nucleotides: TGCGCCAGCAGCTTGGGGCGGACTTCCTACAATGAGCAGTTCTTC. It specifies CASSLGRTSYNEQFF.